In its sample, the clone carrying this TCR beta chain was seen once. One end of the junction is discordant with germline, which a read error may explain. In the authors' methods: Cell counts per sample came from amplifying reference gene primers. Assay: immunoSEQ multiplex PCR; the TCRdb copy retains only in-frame clones and omits some. From that table come the V and J calls and clone size; the DNA was used to work out D and trimming. The sample has around 110,000 clones, roughly 90% seen once; the top ten hold about 4.5%. The sample is drawn from a study of blood T cell repertoires in COVID-19. For the study at large: Donors in the United States, Italy and Spain gave samples during acute or convalescent COVID-19. The analysed material was cDNA or gDNA that came from T cells, B-cell-depleted T cells, or PBMCs.

The V gene's germline CDR1 is SSHAT and CDR2 FNYEAQ (reference sequence). CDR3 length: 15 amino acids. The rearrangement links TRBV7-7 to TRBJ2-7, with D possibly being TRBD1 (5 bases). The TCR comes from a man aged 40-55 years with acute or convalescent COVID-19. Sequencing used peripheral blood. The CDR3 spells CASSLSSDRGYEQYF. CDR3 DNA sequence: TGTGCTAGCAGCTTGAGCAGTGACAGAGGCTACGAGCAGTACTTC.